The present T cell receptor beta chain was sequenced within a study of graft-versus-host responses after intestinal transplantation. TCRdb's table, derived via immunoSEQ multiplex PCR, lists solely in-frame clones and lacks some. This table holds roughly 69,000 clones, 90% to 95% found once. V shed 0 bases, J shed 6 bases, and the junction held 3 bases outside the gene matches. CDR3 length: 13 residues. The germline CDR1 and CDR2 sequences are SGDLS and YYNGEE. Concerning this clone: Antigen unknown.

This clonotype was obtained from a human donor who was the organ donor for an intestinal transplant. The material sequenced was unstimulated CD8+ T cells sorted from spleen or lymph node cells, taken before transplant. This sequence joins TRBV9 and TRBJ2-7; 7 bases are a match to TRBD2. Here the CDR3 DNA reads TGTGCCAGCAGCGTAGGCGGGAGAAGCGAGCAGTACTTC. The encoded protein is CASSVGGRSEQYF.